The subject of this entry is one TCR beta chain. The target antigen is unknown. Single viable CD3+CD4+CD8-CD45RO+ cells were sorted as the memory CD4+ T cells. Here immunoSEQ multiplex PCR was the method, and the copy in TCRdb shows in-frame clones only, minus some. The sample holds some 53,000 clones, around 80% seen once. The record originates from a study of memory CD4+ T cells and cytomegalovirus serostatus. J gave up 0 bases and V 4 bases, and 14 bases lay outside the gene matches. The CDR3 contains 19 residues. Germline V gene data show CDR1 as SGHKS and CDR2 as YYEKEE (reference sequence). Overall study findings and caveats: Each of approximately 70 CMV-associated TCRbeta sequences occurred in one to five individuals. CMV serostatus prediction reached median AUC approximately 0.95, or 0.91 with US-trained model.

The TCR sequence derives from an adult in good health and CMV-seronegative. The material sequenced was memory CD4+ T cells from blood. This chain joins TRBV5-5 and TRBJ2-7; TRBD2 aligns across 12 bases. DNA for the CDR3: TGTGCCAGCAGCCGGGCCGGACTAGCGGGGAGAATAGCCTCCTACGAGCAGTACTTC. This gives the protein CASSRAGLAGRIASYEQYF.